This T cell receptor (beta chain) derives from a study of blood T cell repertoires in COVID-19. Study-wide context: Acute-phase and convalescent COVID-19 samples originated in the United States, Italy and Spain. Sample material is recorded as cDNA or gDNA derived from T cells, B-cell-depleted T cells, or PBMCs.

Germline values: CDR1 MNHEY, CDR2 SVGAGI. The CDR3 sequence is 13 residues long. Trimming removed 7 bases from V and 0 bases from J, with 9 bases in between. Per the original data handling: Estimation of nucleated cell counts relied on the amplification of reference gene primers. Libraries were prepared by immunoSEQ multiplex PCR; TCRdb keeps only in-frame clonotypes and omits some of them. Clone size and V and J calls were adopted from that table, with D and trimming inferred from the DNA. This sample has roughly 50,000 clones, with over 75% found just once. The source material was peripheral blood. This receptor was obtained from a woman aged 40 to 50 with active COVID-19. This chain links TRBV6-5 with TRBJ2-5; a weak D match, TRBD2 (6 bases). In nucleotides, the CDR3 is TGTGCCAGCATGGGCGGGAACCAAGAGACCCAGTACTTC. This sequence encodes CASMGGNQETQYF.